This T cell receptor beta chain stems from a study of chemoradiotherapy in HPV16-positive cancers. Of note for this clone: Its cognate antigen is unknown.

Study-level points and caveats: HPV-specific T cells were functionally defined from only a couple of HPV16-positive patients.

Some clones are missing from TCRdb's copy, which holds only in-frame ones; the method was immunoSEQ multiplex PCR. Among approximately 13,000 clones listed, over 75% were seen once. With 5 bases clipped from V and 2 bases from J, the junction kept 4 bases outside the gene matches. The CDR3 spans 15 residues. Germline V gene lookup returns CDR1 SNHLY and CDR2 FYNNEI. This chain links TRBV2 with TRBJ2-3, with 10 bases that match TRBD2. The clonotype was recovered from a human donor with HPV-associated anogenital cancer. The specimen was blood, collected from a patient who underwent chemoradiotherapy. CDR3: CASSLAGGITDTQYF. CDR3 nucleotide sequence: TGTGCCAGCAGTTTAGCGGGGGGAATCACAGATACGCAGTATTTT.